This T cell receptor (beta chain) was observed in a study of shared T cell receptors in the human thymus. CDR1 and CDR2 from the germline V gene are LGHNA and YSLEER. Between the trimmed V and J ends, which lost 0 bases and 6 bases, there was a span of 13 bases. The CDR3 loop spans 15 amino acids. Profiled with immunoSEQ multiplex PCR; TCRdb holds only in-frame clones, not every one. The sample lists some 720,000 clones; around nine tenths were seen once. In addition, the sample was reused for a study of human thymus T cells. That source adds: It looked as if thymic and blood repertoires used V and J genes in a biased way.

Sequencing was carried out using thymocytes. The rearrangement joins TRBV4-3 to TRBJ2-3; D may be TRBD2 (5 bases). This sequence originates from a boy younger than two with a congenital heart defect. CDR3: CASSQEGGSPDTQYF. CDR3 bases: TGCGCCAGCAGCCAAGAAGGAGGCTCCCCCGATACGCAGTATTTT.